The clone carrying this T cell receptor (beta chain) was detected a few times. The entry originates in a study of cytomegalovirus exposure and HLA in healthy donors. V lost 4 bases to trimming and J lost 4 bases, with 14 bases between them. The length of the CDR3 is 14 residues. The germline V gene encodes CDR1 SGHNT and CDR2 YYREEE (reference sequence). Use of 60 Vbeta and 13 Jbeta primers characterized the PCR. TCRdb's copy holds only in-frame clones and misses some; the assay was immunoSEQ multiplex PCR. Of over 85,000 clones listed, around 8% were seen once; the top ten hold 2.3%. V usage is TRBV5-4 and J usage is TRBJ1-1, with D perhaps TRBD1 (5 bases). The TCR comes from a man aged 50 or older in good health and CMV-seronegative. The specimen sequenced was PBMCs. The CDR3 here is CASSVEMGGTEAFF. The DNA of the CDR3 is TGTGCCAGCAGCGTGGAGATGGGGGGCACTGAAGCTTTCTTT.